The T cell receptor beta chain under discussion was sequenced for a study of T cell responses to AZD1222 COVID-19 vaccine. Points on this clone: Antigen specificity is unknown.

Some clones are missing from TCRdb's copy, which holds only in-frame ones; the method was immunoSEQ multiplex PCR. The sample yields about 120,000 clones, around 89% seen once. General study findings and limits: In a largely white British group with more females than males, clonal diversity was possibly underestimated. Reportedly, nearly half the spike-specific TCRs target unmutated variant regions.

CDR1 and CDR2 (germline): LGHDT, YNNKEL (reference sequence). The CDR3 runs to 16 residues. Trimming left V 4 bases short and J 1 base short, with 14 bases between. The V call is TRBV3-1 (or the pseudogene TRBV3-2), the J call TRBJ2-1, with unresolved D. This receptor was identified in an adult in good health. The sequenced sample was peripheral blood, obtained on day 0 of AZD1222 vaccination. The CDR3 region is CASSPRGVSSYNEQFF. The CDR3 DNA is TGTGCCAGCAGCCCCCGTGGGGTGAGTTCCTACAATGAGCAGTTCTTC.